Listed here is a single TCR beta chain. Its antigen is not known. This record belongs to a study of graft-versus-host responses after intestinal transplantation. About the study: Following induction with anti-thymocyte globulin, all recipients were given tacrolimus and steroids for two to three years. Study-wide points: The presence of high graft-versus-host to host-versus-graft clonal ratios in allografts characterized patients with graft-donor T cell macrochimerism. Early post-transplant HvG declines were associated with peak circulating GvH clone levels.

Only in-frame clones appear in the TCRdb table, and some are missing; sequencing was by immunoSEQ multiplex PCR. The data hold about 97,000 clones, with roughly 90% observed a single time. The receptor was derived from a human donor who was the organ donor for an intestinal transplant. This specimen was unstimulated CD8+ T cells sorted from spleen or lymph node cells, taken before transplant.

CDR3 sequence (DNA): TGTGCCAGCAGGGGGGCCGGCGAGACCCAGTACTTC. The encoded protein is CASRGAGETQYF. The J gene is TRBJ2-5, the V gene TRBV13; perhaps TRBD1 as D (6 bases). Germline V gene lookup returns CDR1 PRHDT and CDR2 FYEKMQ (reference sequence). Trimming cost V 6 bases and J 5 bases, with 10 bases left between them. The CDR3 spans 12 residues.